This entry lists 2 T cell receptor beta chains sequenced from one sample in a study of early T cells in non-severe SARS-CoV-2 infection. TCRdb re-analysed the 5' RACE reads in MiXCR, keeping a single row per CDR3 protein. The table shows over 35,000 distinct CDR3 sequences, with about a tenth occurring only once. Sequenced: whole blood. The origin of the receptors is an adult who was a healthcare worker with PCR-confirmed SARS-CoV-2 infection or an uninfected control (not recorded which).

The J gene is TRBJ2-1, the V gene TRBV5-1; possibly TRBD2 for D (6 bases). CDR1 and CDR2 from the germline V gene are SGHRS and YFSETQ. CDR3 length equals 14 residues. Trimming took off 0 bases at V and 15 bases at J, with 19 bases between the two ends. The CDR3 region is CASSLDSPTGVGFF. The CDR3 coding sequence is TGCGCCAGCAGCTTGGATTCCCCTACGGGGGTGGGGTTCTTC.

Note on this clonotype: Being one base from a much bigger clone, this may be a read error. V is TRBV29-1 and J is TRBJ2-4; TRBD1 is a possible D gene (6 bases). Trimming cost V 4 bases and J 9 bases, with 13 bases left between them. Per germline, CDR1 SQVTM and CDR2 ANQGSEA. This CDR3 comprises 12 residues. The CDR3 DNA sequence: TGCAGCGTTGGAAACAGGGCGGGCATTCAGTACTTC. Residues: CSVGNRAGIQYF.